The rows below give T cell receptor beta chains drawn from one sample of a study of radiation and T cells in renal cell carcinoma. Using immunoSEQ multiplex PCR, the repertoire was profiled, and TCRdb retains in-frame clones only, with some absent. Counted here are tens of thousands of clones, 89% occurring once; the ten biggest clones make up roughly 5.4%. Sequenced here: blood, sampled from a patient whose treatment included radiotherapy and nephrectomy. Receptors originate from a woman between 65 and 79 years old with renal cell carcinoma. CDR3s include the opening cysteine and the closing phenylalanine or tryptophan. Each record gives: V gene, D gene, J gene, clone size, CDR3 protein, CDR3 DNA. A D gene is named only where the DNA matches it firmly. Clone size is given for some rows only: seen once, a few or many times, or a class if the clone is expanded.

>TRBV11-3|-|TRBJ2-3|-
CASGRGGTTDTQYF
TGTGCCAGCGGCAGGGGGGGTACCACAGATACGCAGTATTTT
>TRBV5-1|-|TRBJ1-2|-
CASSPGMEEDGYTF
TGCGCCAGCAGCCCCGGGATGGAAGAGGATGGCTACACCTTC
>TRBV2|-|TRBJ2-7|-
CASTLSGGGPYEQYF
TGTGCCAGCACCCTCTCAGGGGGGGGGCCCTACGAGCAGTACTTC
>TRBV7-3|-|TRBJ2-3|-
CASSPEGARGADTQYF
TGTGCCAGCAGCCCTGAGGGGGCTAGGGGGGCAGATACGCAGTATTTT
>TRBV6-1|-|TRBJ1-5|-
CASSHSGSNQPQHF
TGTGCCAGCAGCCATTCAGGGAGCAATCAGCCCCAGCATTTT
>TRBV12-5|-|TRBJ2-3|once
CASGSGARGTQYF
TGTGCTAGTGGTTCGGGGGCCCGTGGGACGCAGTATTTT
>TRBV5-6|-|TRBJ1-1|-
CASSLGQGLSEAFF
TGTGCCAGCAGCCTCGGACAAGGTCTGTCTGAAGCTTTCTTT
>TRBV7-9|-|TRBJ1-6|once
CASSLGDTGSSPLHF
TGTGCCAGCAGCTTAGGCGATACAGGGTCTTCACCCCTCCACTTT
>TRBV28|-|TRBJ1-5|-
CASSLLSNQPQHF
TGTGCCAGCAGTCTTCTTAGCAATCAGCCCCAGCATTTT
>TRBV29-1|-|TRBJ1-1|-
CSSKGGLVGTEAFF
TGCAGCTCGAAGGGGGGGTTGGTTGGCACTGAAGCTTTCTTT
>TRBV7-8|-|TRBJ2-5|-
CASRIRRAYNGGETQYF
TGTGCCAGCAGGATAAGGAGGGCTTACAACGGGGGAGAGACCCAGTACTTC
>TRBV7-8|TRBD1|TRBJ2-7|once
CASSLSQGQGYEQYF
TGTGCCAGCAGCCTCAGCCAGGGACAGGGCTACGAGCAGTACTTC
>TRBV7-9|TRBD2|TRBJ2-1|-
CASSLGDYRSSYNEQFF
TGTGCCAGCAGCTTAGGGGACTACCGAAGCTCCTACAATGAGCAGTTCTTC
>TRBV5-1|TRBD2|TRBJ2-5|-
CASSFTSGGRETQYF
TGCGCCAGCAGCTTCACTAGCGGGGGACGGGAGACCCAGTACTTC
>TRBV15|TRBD1|TRBJ2-7|-
CATSRDRGQRSYEQYF
TGTGCCACCAGCAGAGATCGGGGACAGCGCTCCTACGAGCAGTACTTC
>TRBV6-5|-|TRBJ2-7|once
CASSYRERTYEQYF
TGTGCCAGCAGTTACCGGGAGAGGACCTACGAGCAGTACTTC
>TRBV28|TRBD1|TRBJ2-7|-
CASTQGFPHEQYF
TGTGCCAGCACACAGGGGTTCCCCCACGAGCAGTACTTC